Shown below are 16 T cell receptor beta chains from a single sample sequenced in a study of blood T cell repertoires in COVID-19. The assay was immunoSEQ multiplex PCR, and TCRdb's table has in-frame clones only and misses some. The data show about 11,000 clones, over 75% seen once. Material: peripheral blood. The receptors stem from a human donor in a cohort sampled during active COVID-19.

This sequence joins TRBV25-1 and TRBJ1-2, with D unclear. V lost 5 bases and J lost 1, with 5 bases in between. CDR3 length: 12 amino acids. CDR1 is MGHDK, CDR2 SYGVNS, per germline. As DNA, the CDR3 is TGTGCCAGCAGTCGGGATAACTATGGCTACACCTTC. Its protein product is CASSRDNYGYTF.

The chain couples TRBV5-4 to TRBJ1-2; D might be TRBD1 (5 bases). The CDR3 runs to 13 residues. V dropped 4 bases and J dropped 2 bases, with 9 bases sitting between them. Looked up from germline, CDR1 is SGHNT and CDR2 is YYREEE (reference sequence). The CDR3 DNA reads TGTGCCAGCAGCGGGGCTTTAAACTATGGCTACACCTTC. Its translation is CASSGALNYGYTF.

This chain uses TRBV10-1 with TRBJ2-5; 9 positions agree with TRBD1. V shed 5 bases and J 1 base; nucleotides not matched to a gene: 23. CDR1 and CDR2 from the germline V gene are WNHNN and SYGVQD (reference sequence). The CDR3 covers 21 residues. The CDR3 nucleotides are TGCGCCAGCAGTTCAAGTAGCCCGGGACAGGGTAACGAACTACTCCAAGAGACCCAGTACTTC. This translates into CASSSSSPGQGNELLQETQYF.

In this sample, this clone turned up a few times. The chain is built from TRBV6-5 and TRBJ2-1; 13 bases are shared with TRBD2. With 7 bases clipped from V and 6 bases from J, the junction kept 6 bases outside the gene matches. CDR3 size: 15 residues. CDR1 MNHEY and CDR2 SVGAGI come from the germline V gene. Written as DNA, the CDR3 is TGTGCCAGCACCCAGGGACTAGCGGGGTTCAATGAGCAGTTCTTC. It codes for CASTQGLAGFNEQFF.

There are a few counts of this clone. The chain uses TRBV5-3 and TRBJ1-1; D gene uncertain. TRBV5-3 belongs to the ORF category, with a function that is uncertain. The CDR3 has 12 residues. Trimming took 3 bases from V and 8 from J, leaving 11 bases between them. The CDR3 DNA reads TGTGCCAGAAGCTACCGGAGCTTGGAAGCTTTCTTT. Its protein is CARSYRSLEAFF.

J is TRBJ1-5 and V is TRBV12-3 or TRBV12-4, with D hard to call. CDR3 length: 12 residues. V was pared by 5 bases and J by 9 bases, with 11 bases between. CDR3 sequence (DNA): TGTGCCAGCAGTCCGATCGTCAGGCCCCAGCATTTT. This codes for CASSPIVRPQHF.

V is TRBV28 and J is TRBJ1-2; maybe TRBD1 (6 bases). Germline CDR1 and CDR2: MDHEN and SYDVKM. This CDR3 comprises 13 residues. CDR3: CVAKDRGGNGYTF. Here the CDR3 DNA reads TGTGTCGCAAAAGATAGGGGGGGCAATGGCTACACCTTC.

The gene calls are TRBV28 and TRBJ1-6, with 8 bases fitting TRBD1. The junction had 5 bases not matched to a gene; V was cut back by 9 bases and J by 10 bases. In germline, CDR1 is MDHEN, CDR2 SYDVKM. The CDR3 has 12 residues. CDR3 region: CASRTGSSPLHF. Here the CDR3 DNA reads TGTGCCAGTCGGACAGGGTCGTCACCCCTCCACTTT. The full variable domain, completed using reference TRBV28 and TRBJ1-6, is DVKVTQSSRYLVKRTGEKVFLECVQDMDHENMFWYRQDPGLGLRLIYFSYDVKMKEKGDIPEGYSVSREKKERFSLILESASTNQTSMYLCASRTGSSPLHFGNGTRLTVT.

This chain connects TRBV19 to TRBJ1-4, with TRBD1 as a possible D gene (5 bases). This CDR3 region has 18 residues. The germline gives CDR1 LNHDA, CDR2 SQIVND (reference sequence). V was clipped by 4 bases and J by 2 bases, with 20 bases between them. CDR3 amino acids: CASSNRWGLRTTNEKLFF. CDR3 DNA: TGTGCCAGTAGTAATCGGTGGGGCCTCCGAACCACTAATGAAAAACTGTTTTTT.

Here the CDR3 DNA reads TGTGCCAGCAGCTTACAGGGGGCGGCCTACGAGCAGTACTTC. Protein: CASSLQGAAYEQYF. The chain combines TRBV7-9 with TRBJ2-7; TRBD1 agrees at 8 bases. Losses at the gene ends were 2 bases for V and 2 bases for J; bases not matched to a gene: 2. Germline V gene lookup returns CDR1 SEHNR and CDR2 FQNEAQ (reference sequence). The CDR3 contains 14 residues. The full variable domain, with the rest looked up from reference TRBV7-9 and TRBJ2-7, is DTGVSQNPRHKITKRGQNVTFRCDPISEHNRLYWYRQTLGQGPEFLTYFQNEAQLEKSRLLSDRFSAERPKGSFSTLEIQRTEQGDSAMYLCASSLQGAAYEQYFGPGTRLTVT.

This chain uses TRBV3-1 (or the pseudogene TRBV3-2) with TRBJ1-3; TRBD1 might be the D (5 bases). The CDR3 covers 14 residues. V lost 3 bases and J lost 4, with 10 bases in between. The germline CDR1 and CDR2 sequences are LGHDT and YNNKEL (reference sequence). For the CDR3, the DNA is TGTGCCAGCAGCCATTTAAGACAGGGAAACACCATATATTTT. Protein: CASSHLRQGNTIYF.

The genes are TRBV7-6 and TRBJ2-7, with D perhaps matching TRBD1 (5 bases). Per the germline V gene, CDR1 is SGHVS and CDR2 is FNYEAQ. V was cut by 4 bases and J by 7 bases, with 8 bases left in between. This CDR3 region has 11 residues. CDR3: CASSSGFEQYF. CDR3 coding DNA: TGTGCCAGCAGCTCAGGGTTTGAGCAGTACTTC.

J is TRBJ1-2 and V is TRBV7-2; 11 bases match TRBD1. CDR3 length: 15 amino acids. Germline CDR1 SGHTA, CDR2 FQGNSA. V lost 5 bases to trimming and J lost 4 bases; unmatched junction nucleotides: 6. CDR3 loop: CASSIGTGGGYGYTF. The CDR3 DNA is TGTGCCAGCAGCATTGGGACAGGGGGTGGCTATGGCTACACCTTC.

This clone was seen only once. The CDR3 nucleotides read TGTGCCAGCTCGCAAGGACAGGCCTCTGGAAACACCATATATTTT. As protein: CASSQGQASGNTIYF. This chain joins TRBV18 and TRBJ1-3; 7 bases line up with TRBD1. The length of the CDR3 is 15 residues. After removal of 6 bases from V and 0 bases from J, the junction contained 5 bases not matched to a gene. Germline V lookup: CDR1 KGHSH, CDR2 LQKENI.

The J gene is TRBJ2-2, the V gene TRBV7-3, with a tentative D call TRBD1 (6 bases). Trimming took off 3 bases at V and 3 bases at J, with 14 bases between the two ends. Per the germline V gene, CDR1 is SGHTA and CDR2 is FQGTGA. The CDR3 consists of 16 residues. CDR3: CASSLVGTLHTGELFF. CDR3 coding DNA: TGTGCCAGCAGCTTGGTCGGGACACTCCACACCGGGGAGCTGTTTTTT.

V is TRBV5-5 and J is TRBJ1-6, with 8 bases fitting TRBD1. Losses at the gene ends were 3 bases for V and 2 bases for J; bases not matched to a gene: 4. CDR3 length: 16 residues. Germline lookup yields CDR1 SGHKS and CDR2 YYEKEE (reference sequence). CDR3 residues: CASSSPDRAYNSPLHF. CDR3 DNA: TGTGCCAGCAGCTCGCCGGACAGGGCCTATAATTCACCCCTCCACTTT.